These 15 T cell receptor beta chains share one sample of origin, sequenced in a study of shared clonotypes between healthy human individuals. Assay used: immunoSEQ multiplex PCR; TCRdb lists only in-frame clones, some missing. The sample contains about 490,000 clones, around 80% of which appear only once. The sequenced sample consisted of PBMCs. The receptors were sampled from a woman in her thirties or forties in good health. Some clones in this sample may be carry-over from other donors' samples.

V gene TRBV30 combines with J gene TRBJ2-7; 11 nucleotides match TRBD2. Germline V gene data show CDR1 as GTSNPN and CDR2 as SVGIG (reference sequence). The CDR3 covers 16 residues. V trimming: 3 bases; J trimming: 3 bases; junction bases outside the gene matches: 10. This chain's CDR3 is CAWSPRLTSGNYEQYF. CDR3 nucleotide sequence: TGTGCCTGGAGCCCCCGGCTGACTAGCGGGAACTACGAGCAGTACTTC.

The CDR3 is CASSRSGSSTDTQYF. The CDR3 DNA sequence: TGTGCCAGCAGTCGTTCAGGTTCTAGCACAGATACGCAGTATTTT. This chain links TRBV6-5 with TRBJ2-3; D is unresolved. The CDR3 length is 15 residues. The V and J ends lost 5 bases and 0 bases respectively, with 12 bases between them. CDR1 and CDR2 from the germline V gene are MNHEY and SVGAGI.

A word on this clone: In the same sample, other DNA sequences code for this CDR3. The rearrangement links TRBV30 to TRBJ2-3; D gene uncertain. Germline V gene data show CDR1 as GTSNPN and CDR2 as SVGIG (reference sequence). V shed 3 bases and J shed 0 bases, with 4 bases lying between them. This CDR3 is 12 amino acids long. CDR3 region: CAWSASTDTQYF. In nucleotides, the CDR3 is TGTGCCTGGAGCGCCAGCACAGATACGCAGTATTTT.

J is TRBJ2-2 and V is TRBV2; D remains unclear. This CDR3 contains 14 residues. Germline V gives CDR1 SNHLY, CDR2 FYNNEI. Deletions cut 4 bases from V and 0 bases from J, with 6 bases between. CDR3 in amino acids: CASSVIANTGELFF. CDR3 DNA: TGTGCCAGCAGTGTTATTGCGAACACCGGGGAGCTGTTTTTT.

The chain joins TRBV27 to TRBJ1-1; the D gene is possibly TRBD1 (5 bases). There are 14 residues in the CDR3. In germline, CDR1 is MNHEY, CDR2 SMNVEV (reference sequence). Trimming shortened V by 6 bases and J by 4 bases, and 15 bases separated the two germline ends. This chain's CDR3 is CASRVTNRFTEAFF. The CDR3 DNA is TGTGCCAGCAGGGTAACGAACAGGTTCACTGAAGCTTTCTTT.

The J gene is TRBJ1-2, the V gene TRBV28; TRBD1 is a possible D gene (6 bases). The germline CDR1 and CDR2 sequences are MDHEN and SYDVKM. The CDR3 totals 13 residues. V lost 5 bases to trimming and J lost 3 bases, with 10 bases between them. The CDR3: CASSQGGYYGYTF. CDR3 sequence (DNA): TGTGCCAGCAGTCAAGGGGGTTACTATGGCTACACCTTC.

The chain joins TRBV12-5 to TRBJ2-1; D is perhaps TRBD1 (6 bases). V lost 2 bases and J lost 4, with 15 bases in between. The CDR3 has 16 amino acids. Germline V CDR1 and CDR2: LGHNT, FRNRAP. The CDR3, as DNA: TGTGCTAGTGGTTTGACAGGGATCGGAGAATACAATGAGCAGTTCTTC. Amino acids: CASGLTGIGEYNEQFF.

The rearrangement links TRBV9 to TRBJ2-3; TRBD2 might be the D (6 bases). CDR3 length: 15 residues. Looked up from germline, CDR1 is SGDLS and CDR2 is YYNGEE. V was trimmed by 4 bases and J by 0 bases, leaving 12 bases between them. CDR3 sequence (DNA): TGTGCCAGCAGCCTCGGGACTCCTAGCACAGATACGCAGTATTTT. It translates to CASSLGTPSTDTQYF.

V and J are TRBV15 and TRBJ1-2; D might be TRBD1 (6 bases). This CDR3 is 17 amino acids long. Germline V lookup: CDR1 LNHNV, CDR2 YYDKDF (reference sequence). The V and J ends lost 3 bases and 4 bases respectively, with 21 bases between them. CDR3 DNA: TGTGCCACCAGCAGCTCCACGTATCAGGGGATCGTCTATGGCTACACCTTC. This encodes CATSSSTYQGIVYGYTF. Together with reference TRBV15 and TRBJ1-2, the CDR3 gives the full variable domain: DAMVIQNPRYQVTQFGKPVTLSCSQTLNHNVMYWYQQKSSQAPKLLFHYYDKDFNNEADTPDNFQSRRPNTSFCFLDIRSPGLGDTAMYLCATSSSTYQGIVYGYTFGSGTRLTVV.

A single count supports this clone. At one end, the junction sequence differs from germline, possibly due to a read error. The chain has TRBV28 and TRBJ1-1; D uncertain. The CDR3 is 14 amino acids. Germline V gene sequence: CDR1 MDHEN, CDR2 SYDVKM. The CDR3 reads CASRPQWENTEALF. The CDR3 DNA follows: TGTGCCAGCAGACCCCAATGGGAGAACACTGAAGCTCTCTTT.

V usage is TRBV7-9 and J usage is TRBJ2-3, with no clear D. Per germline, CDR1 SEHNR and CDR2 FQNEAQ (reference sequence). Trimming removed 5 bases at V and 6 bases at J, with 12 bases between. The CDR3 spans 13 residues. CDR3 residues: CASSSYQFDTQYF. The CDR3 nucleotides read TGTGCCAGCAGCAGCTACCAGTTCGATACGCAGTATTTT. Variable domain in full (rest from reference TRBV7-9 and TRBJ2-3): DTGVSQNPRHKITKRGQNVTFRCDPISEHNRLYWYRQTLGQGPEFLTYFQNEAQLEKSRLLSDRFSAERPKGSFSTLEIQRTEQGDSAMYLCASSSYQFDTQYFGPGTRLTVL.

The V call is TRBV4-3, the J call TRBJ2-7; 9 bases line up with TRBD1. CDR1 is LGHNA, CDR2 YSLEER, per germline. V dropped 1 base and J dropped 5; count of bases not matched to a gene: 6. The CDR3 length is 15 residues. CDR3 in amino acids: CASSQGATGGDEQYF. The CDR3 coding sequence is TGCGCCAGCAGCCAAGGTGCCACAGGGGGCGACGAGCAGTACTTC.

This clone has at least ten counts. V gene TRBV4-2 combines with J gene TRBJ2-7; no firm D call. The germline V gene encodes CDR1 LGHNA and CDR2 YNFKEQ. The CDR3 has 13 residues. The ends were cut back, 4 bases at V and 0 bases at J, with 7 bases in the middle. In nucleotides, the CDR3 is TGTGCCAGCAGCCTGAGCCACTCCTACGAGCAGTACTTC. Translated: CASSLSHSYEQYF.

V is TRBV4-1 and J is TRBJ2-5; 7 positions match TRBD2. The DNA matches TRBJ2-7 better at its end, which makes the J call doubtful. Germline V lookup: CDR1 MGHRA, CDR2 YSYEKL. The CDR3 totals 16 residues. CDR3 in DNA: TGCGCCAGCAGCCACCAAGGTCTAGCGGTATCTTACGAGCAGTACTTC. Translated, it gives CASSHQGLAVSYEQYF.

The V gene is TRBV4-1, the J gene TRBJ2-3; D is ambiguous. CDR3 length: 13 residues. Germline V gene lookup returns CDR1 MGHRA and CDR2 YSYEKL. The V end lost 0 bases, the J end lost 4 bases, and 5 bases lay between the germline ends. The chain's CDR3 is CASSQESPDTQYF. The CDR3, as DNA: TGCGCCAGCAGCCAAGAATCCCCAGATACGCAGTATTTT.